This is a list of T cell receptor beta chains from one sample in a study of blood T cells in healthy people across ages. TCRdb processed the 5' RACE reads anew with MiXCR; each CDR3 protein has one entry. The top ten hold approximately 12% of the sample, which has some 670,000 distinct CDR3 sequences, roughly half seen once. Material for sequencing was blood. The origin of the receptors is a woman of 80 years or more in good health. Each CDR3 is given with its conserved first and last residue. Only part of the rows carry a size: once, few, many, or a class if the clone is expanded.

j_gene | v_gene | abundance | CDR3aa
TRBJ2-4 | TRBV9 | once | CASSVGGGGNIQYF
TRBJ2-3 | TRBV3-1 | . | CASSQAGASETSTDTQYF
TRBJ2-7 | TRBV6-6 | . | CASSYYGSRGEQYF
TRBJ2-1 | TRBV29-1 | . | CSVEGLAGGVGYNEQFF
TRBJ2-5 | TRBV25-1 | . | CASSDRPGLKGQYF
TRBJ2-4 | TRBV4-2 | . | CASSPGPDRAKNIQYF
TRBJ2-2 | TRBV20-1 | . | CSARDGTGNTGELFF
TRBJ1-1 | TRBV20-1 | few | CSARIGGLMNTEAFF
TRBJ2-3 | TRBV20-1 | . | CSARVKPLTGSPSSTDTQYF
TRBJ2-1 | TRBV20-1 | many | CSAITGTNGDEQFF
TRBJ1-2 | TRBV10-3 | once | CAISADRGASYGYTF
TRBJ2-5 | TRBV10-3 | . | CAISGMGQETQYF
TRBJ2-2 | TRBV9 | many | CASSVDLGVGELFF
TRBJ2-5 | TRBV29-1 | many | CSVAPGRSGETQYF
TRBJ1-1 | TRBV20-1 | . | CSARDQGGSPEAFF
TRBJ2-5 | TRBV6-5 | . | CASSYSRAVQETQYF
TRBJ2-3 | TRBV20-1 | . | CSASTGTTTDTQYF
TRBJ1-5 | TRBV5-1 | . | CASSLAPSPNQPQHF
TRBJ1-4 | TRBV29-1 | . | CSVETGVEKLFF
TRBJ1-2 | TRBV6-6 | . | CASSYSWRGSYGYTF
TRBJ2-2 | TRBV12-3/TRBV12-4 | . | CASSYRTGTNTGELFF